A few counts support the clone carrying this TCR beta chain. This sample stems from a study of blood T cell repertoires in COVID-19. Study in general: The analysed material was cDNA or gDNA that came from T cells, B-cell-depleted T cells, or PBMCs.

Libraries were prepared by immunoSEQ multiplex PCR; TCRdb keeps only in-frame clonotypes and omits some of them. The data contain 61,000 or so clones, around 85% of them singletons. In germline, CDR1 is SGHRS, CDR2 YFSETQ. Trimming cost V 6 bases and J 2 bases; bases outside gene matches: 13. This CDR3 spans 16 amino acids. Sequencing was carried out using peripheral blood. The sequence derives from a woman in her 70s with acute or convalescent COVID-19. The chain links TRBV5-1 to TRBJ2-5, with 7 nucleotides matching TRBD1. Here the CDR3 DNA reads TGCGCCAGCAATCCTGGTTATCGGGGACAGCAAGAGACCCAGTACTTC. Protein: CASNPGYRGQQETQYF.